The entry below gives a single T cell receptor beta chain sequence along with its context. This CDR3 is 15 amino acids long. The germline V gene encodes CDR1 SNHLY and CDR2 FYNNEI. Trimming removed 1 base at V and 3 bases at J, with 11 bases between. The data derive from a study of shared clonotypes between healthy human individuals. Naive CD8 cells lacked CD45RO and underwent positive selection for CCR7, leaving out terminally differentiated effector memory CD45RA+ cells. Using immunoSEQ multiplex PCR, the repertoire was profiled, and TCRdb retains in-frame clones only, with some absent. This sample has roughly 2,000,000 clones, with approximately 94% found just once.

The clonotype was recovered from a man younger than 35 in good health. Sequenced material: naive CD8+ T cells sorted from blood. The genes are TRBV2 and TRBJ2-3; D may be TRBD2 (6 bases). The CDR3 protein is CASSEGLAPTDTQYF. CDR3 DNA sequence: TGTGCCAGCAGTGAAGGGCTAGCGCCAACAGATACGCAGTATTTT.